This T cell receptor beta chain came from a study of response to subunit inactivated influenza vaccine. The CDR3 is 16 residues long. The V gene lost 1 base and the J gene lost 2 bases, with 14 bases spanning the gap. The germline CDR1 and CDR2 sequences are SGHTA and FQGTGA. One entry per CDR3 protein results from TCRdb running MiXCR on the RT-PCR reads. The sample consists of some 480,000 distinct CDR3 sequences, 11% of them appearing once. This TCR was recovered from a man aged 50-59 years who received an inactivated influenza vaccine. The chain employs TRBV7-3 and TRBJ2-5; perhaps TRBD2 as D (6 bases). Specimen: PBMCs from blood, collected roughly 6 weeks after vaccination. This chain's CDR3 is CASSLNGAGTQETQYF. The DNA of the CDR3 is TGTGCCAGCAGCTTAAATGGGGCGGGAACACAAGAGACCCAGTACTTC.